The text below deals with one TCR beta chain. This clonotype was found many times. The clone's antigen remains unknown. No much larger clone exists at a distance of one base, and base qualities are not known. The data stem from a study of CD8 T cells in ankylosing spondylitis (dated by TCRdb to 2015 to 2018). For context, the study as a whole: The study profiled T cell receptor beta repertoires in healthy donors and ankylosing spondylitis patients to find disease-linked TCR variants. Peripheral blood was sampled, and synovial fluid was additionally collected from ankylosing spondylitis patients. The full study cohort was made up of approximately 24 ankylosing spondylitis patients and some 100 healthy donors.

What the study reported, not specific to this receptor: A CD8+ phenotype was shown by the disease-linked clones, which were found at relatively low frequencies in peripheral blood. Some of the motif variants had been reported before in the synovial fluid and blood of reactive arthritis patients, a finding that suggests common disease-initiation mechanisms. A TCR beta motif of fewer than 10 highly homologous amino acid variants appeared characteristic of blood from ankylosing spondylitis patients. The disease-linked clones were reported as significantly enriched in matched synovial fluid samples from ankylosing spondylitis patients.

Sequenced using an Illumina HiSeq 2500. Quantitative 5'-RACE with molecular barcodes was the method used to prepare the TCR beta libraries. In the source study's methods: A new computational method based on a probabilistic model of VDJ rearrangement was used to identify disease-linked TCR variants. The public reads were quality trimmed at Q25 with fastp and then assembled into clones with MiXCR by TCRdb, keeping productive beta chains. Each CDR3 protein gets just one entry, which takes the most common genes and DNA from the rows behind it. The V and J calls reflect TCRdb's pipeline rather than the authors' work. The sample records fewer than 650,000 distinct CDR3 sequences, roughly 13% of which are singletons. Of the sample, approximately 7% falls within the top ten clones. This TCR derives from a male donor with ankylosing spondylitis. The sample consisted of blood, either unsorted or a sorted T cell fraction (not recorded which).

The CDR3 amino acid sequence is: CSARDGLAGDEQFF. The sequence in DNA is TGCAGTGCTAGAGATGGACTAGCGGGAGATGAGCAGTTCTTC. The chain is encoded by TRBV20-1 joined to TRBJ2-1; TRBD2 aligns with 13 central bases. Clipping removes 0 bases from V and 8 bases from J, with 1 as the unmatched junction base count. CDR1 is given as DFQATT and CDR2 as SNEGSKA, both from the germline V gene (reference sequence). The CDR3 numbers 14 residues from cysteine through phenylalanine. Of the read, only the CDR3 DNA is kept; its 42 bases are in frame from base 1.